This T cell receptor (beta chain) comes out of a study of blood T cell repertoires in COVID-19. Whole-study context: Samples representing acute and convalescent COVID-19 were sourced from the United States, Italy and Spain.

This clone has only one observation. TCRdb's table, derived via immunoSEQ multiplex PCR, lists solely in-frame clones and lacks some. The table shows 200,000 to 250,000 clones, with about 87% occurring only once. The length of the CDR3 is 14 residues. In germline, CDR1 is KGHDR, CDR2 SFDVKD. V lost 6 bases and J 7 bases, leaving 17 bases between the germline ends. Sequencing was carried out using PBMCs or T cells enriched from blood (not recorded which). The rearrangement uses TRBV24-1 and TRBJ1-1; D call uncertain. The TCR sequence derives from a woman in her 30s who had been exposed to COVID-19. CDR3 sequence: CATSSDILGSEAFF. The CDR3 DNA sequence: TGTGCCACCAGTTCCGACATACTGGGTAGTGAAGCTTTCTTT.